Sequencing of this T cell receptor beta chain was carried out in a study of vaccination effects on CD4 cells after COVID-19 (dated by TCRdb to 2021 to 2024). As for the study more broadly: Two doses of either the BNT162b2 or the mRNA-1273 mRNA SARS-CoV-2 vaccine were administered to participants. The study compared SARS-CoV-2 spike-specific CD4+ TCR repertoires before and after mRNA vaccination in COVID-19 convalescent patients and infection-naive vaccine recipients. Altogether, around eleven COVID-19 convalescent patients and a few SARS-CoV-2-naive healthy vaccine recipients made up the full study. Cultures from other donors in the study were sequenced using the Oncomine TCR Beta short-read assay on an Illumina iSeq 100.

Library method: the immunoSEQ multiplex PCR assay. TCR beta CDR3 sequencing was performed on DNA from the cultured, isolated CD4+ T cells. The authors' pipeline ran thus. The analysis removed non-productive TCR sequences, trimmed reads to the CDR3 region, and retained only CDR3s that were 7 or more amino acids long. The MANAFEST web app was used to identify antigen-specific clonotypes by comparing expansion in peptide wells with expansion in reference cultures. To be called positive, a clone needed expansion at FDR<0.05 compared with the reference and with all other wells, an odds ratio greater than 5, and a frequency greater than 0.1% in two replicate wells. A clonotype was called cross-reactive if it was significantly expanded both in SARS-CoV-2 spike wells and in at least one common cold coronavirus spike condition. Levenshtein distance calculated with the stringdist R package was used to assess CDR3 similarity, and unrooted trees were constructed with ape in R 3.6.1. The table was pulled from immuneACCESS by TCRdb, which kept in-frame rearrangements only. Such tables lose some clones; where checked, under half of the loss comes from unresolved V genes, and the rest has no known cause. V and J calls plus clone size are reproduced from that table; the DNA served to infer D and trimming. For this sample there are about 79,000 clones; approximately 74% appear just once. Around 1.5% of the sample rests with the top ten.

As concerns this clone: Which antigen it targets is not known. Base quality data are lacking; no much larger clone is found one base away.

In the ViraFEST assay, PBMC were stimulated with viral peptide pools, and TCR sequencing was then used to find antigen-specific CD4+ T cell clonotypes based on their expansion. After about 10 days of culture, CD4+ T cells were isolated with the EasySep CD4+ T cell isolation kit. None of the healthy vaccine recipients had a prior SARS-CoV-2 infection, which was confirmed by nucleocapsid antibody tests that came back negative both before and after vaccination. Each well held 1.5 million to 2 million PBMC cultured in IMDM containing around 5% human AB serum, around 9.3 IU/ml IL-2 and gentamicin, along with around 11 ug/ml peptides. Half of the culture medium was replaced with fresh IL-2-containing medium on days 3 and 7. Unless noted otherwise, every peptide stimulation condition was cultured in triplicate wells. PBMC were separated from whole blood using Ficoll-Paque Plus gradient centrifugation and were then either cryopreserved at -140C or used fresh. The overlapping peptide pools covered the spike proteins of SARS-CoV-2 and of the common cold coronaviruses HCoV-NL63, HCoV-OC43 and HCoV-229E. Genomic DNA was extracted from cultured CD4+ T cells with the QIAamp micro DNA kit.

Results and caveats for the whole study, not just this receptor: In healthy vaccine recipients, vaccine-induced clones were almost all SARS-CoV-2 mono-reactive, with only 1 of 255 cross-reactive with common cold coronaviruses. The study was limited by a small number of convalescent patients, and early post-infection timepoints were lacking. At late post-vaccination timepoints, both infection-induced and vaccine-induced clones showed marked clonal contraction, consistent with waning T cell responses.

Reading the germline V gene (reference sequence) gives CDR1 LNHDA and CDR2 SQIVND. The CDR3 runs 17 amino acids, cysteine and phenylalanine included. CDR3 DNA only is kept here, 51 bases in frame from base 1. Unmatched junction bases come to 8, with V trimmed by 3 bases and J by 1 base. The V and J genes are TRBV19 and TRBJ2-3; 9 middle bases align to TRBD1. The clonotype originates from a human donor who received a COVID-19 vaccine. This specimen consisted of CD4+ T cells from PBMCs cultured with HCoV-229E spike peptides, obtained before COVID-19 vaccination. The label giving this sample's cell subset or site can be read as: HCoV-229E spike overlapping peptide pool stimulation. The DNA sequence reads TGTGCCAGTAGTATTCGGACAGGGGAAGCGGGCACAGATACGCAGTATTTT. Translated, it reads CASSIRTGEAGTDTQYF. Reference TRBV19 and TRBJ2-3 proteins supply the regions before and after the CDR3; the full variable domain is: DGGITQSPKYLFRKEGQNVTLSCEQNLNHDAMYWYRQDPGQGLRLIYYSQIVNDFQKGDIAEGYSVSREKKESFPLTVTSAQKNPTAFYLCASSIRTGEAGTDTQYFGPGTRLTVL.